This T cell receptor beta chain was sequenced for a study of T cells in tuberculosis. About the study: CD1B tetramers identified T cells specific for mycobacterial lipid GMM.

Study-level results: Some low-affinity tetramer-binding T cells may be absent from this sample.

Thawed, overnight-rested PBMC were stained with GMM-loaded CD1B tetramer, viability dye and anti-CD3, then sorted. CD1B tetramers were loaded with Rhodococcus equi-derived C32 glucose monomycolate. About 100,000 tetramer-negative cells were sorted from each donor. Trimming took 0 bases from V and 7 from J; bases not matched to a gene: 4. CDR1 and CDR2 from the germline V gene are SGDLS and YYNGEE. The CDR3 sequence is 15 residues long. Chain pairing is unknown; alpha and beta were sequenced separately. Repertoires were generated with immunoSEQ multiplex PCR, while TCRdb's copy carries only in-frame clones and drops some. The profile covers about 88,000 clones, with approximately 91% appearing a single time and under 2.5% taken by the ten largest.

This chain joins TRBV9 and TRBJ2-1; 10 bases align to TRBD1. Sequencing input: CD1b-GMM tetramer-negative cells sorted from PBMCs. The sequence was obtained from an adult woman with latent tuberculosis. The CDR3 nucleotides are TGTGCCAGCAGCGTAGGACAGGGGGCGGGAAATGAGCAGTTCTTC. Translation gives CASSVGQGAGNEQFF.